This T cell receptor (beta chain) was retrieved from a study of blood T cell repertoires in COVID-19. Study-level information: Sources were T cells, B-cell-depleted T cells, or PBMCs; the material itself was cDNA or gDNA.

From germline, CDR1 is MNHNY and CDR2 SVGAGI (reference sequence). The CDR3 has 15 amino acids. Germline trimming cut 6 bases from V and 2 bases from J; bases unmatched to any gene: 8. Original data processing: Nucleated cell counts were estimated from reference gene primer amplification. Clones were sequenced by immunoSEQ multiplex PCR, and TCRdb holds only the in-frame ones, with some missing. D and trimming were read from the DNA, whereas the V and J calls and clone size are those reported in that table. The sample comprises 130,000 to 150,000 clones, approximately 89% of which are singletons, and about 1.6% rests with the top ten.

The receptor was isolated from a human donor in a cohort sampled during active COVID-19. The sequencing input was peripheral blood. This sequence joins TRBV6-6 and TRBJ2-7, with 9 bases matching TRBD1. The CDR3 nucleotides are TGTGCCAGCAGGACCCTGGGACAGGGTACCTACGAGCAGTACTTC. It yields the protein CASRTLGQGTYEQYF.